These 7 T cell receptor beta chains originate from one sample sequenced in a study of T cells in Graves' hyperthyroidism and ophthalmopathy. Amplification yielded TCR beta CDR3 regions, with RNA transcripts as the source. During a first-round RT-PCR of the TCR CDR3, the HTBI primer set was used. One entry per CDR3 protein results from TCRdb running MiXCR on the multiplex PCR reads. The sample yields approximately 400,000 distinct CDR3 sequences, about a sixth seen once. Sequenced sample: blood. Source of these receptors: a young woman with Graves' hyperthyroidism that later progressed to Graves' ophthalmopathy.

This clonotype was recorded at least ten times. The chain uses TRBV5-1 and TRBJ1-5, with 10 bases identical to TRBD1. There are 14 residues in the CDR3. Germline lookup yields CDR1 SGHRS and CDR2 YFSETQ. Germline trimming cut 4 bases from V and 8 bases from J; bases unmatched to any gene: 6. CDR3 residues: CASSEGQGLEPQHF. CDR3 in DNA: TGCGCCAGCAGCGAGGGACAGGGGCTAGAGCCCCAGCATTTT. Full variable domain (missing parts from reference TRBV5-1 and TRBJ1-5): KAGVTQTPRYLIKTRGQQVTLSCSPISGHRSVSWYQQTPGQGLQFLFEYFSETQRNKGNFPGRFSGRQFSNSRSEMNVSTLELGDSALYLCASSEGQGLEPQHFGDGTRLSIL.

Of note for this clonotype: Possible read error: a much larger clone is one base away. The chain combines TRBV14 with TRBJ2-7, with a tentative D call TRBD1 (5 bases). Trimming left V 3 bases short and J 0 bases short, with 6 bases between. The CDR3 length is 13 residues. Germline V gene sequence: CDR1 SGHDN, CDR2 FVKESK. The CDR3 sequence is CASSHRASYEQYF. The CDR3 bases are TGTGCCAGCAGCCACAGGGCCTCCTACGAGCAGTACTTC.

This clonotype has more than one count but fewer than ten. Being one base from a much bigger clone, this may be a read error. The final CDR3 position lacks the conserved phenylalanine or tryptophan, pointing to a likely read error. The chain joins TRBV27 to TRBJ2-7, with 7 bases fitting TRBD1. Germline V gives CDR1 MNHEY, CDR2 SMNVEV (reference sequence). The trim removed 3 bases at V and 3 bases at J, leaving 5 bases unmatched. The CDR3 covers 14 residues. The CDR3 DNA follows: TGTGCCAGCAGTTTTGGCAGGGGGTTCTACGAGCAGTACCTC. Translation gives CASSFGRGFYEQYL.

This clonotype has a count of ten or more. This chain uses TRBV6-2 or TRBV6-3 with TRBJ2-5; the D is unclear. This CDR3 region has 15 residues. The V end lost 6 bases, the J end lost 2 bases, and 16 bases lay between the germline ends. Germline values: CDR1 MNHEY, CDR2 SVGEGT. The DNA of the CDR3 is TGTGCCAGCAGCCTCGAACAGTGGGGACAAGAGACCCAGTACTTC. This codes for CASSLEQWGQETQYF.

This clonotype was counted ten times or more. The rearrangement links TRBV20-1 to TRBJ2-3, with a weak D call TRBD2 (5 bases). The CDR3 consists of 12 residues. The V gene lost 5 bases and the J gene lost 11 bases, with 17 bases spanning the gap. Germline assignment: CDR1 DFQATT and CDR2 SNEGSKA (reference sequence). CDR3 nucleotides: TGCAGTGCTCAAGGACTGGGGTTGGTGCAGTATTTT. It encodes CSAQGLGLVQYF.

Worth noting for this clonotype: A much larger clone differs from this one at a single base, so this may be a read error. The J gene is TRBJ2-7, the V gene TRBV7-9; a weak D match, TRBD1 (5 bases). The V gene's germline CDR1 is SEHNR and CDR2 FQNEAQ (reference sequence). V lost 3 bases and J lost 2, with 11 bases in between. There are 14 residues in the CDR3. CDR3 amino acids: CASSFSWGPYEQYF. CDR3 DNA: TGTGCCAGCAGCTTCTCATGGGGCCCCTACGAGCAGTACTTC.

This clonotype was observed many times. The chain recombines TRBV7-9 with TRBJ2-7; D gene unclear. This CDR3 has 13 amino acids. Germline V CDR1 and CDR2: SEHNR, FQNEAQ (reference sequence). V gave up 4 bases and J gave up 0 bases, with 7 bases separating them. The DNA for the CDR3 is TGTGCCAGCAGCTCGACTGCCTCCTACGAGCAGTACTTC. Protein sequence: CASSSTASYEQYF.